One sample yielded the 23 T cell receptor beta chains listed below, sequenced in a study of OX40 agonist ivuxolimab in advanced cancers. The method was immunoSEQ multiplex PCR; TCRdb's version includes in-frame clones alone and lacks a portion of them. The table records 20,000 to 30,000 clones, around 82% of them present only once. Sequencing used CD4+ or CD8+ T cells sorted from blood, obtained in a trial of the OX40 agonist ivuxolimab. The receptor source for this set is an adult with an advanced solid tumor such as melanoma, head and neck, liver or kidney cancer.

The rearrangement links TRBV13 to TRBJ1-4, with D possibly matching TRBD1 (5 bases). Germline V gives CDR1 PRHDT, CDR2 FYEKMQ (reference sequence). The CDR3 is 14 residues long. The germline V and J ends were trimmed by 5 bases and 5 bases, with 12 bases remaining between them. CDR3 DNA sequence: TGTGCCAGCAGCCGGGACGGATCAAATGAAAAACTGTTTTTT. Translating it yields CASSRDGSNEKLFF.

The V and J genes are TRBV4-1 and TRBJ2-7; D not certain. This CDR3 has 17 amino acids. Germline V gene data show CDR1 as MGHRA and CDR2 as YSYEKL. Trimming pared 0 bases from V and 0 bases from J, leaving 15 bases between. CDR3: CASSQEARVPSSYEQYF. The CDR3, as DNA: TGCGCCAGCAGCCAAGAGGCTAGGGTACCAAGCTCCTACGAGCAGTACTTC.

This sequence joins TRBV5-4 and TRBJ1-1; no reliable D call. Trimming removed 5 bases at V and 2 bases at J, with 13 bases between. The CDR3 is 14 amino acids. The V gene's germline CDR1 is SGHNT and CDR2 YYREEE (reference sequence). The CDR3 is CASREEAVNTEAFF. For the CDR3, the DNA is TGTGCCAGCAGAGAAGAAGCAGTCAACACTGAAGCTTTCTTT. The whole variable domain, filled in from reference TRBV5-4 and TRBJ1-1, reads ETGVTQSPTHLIKTRGQQVTLRCSSQSGHNTVSWYQQALGQGPQFIFQYYREEENGRGNFPPRFSGLQFPNYSSELNVNALELDDSALYLCASREEAVNTEAFFGQGTRLTVV.

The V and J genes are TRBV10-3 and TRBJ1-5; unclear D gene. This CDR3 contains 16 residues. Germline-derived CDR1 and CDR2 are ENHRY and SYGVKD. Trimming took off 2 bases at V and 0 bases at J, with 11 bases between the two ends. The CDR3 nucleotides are TGTGCCATCAGTGAGAACGACAAATATAGCAATCAGCCCCAGCATTTT. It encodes CAISENDKYSNQPQHF.

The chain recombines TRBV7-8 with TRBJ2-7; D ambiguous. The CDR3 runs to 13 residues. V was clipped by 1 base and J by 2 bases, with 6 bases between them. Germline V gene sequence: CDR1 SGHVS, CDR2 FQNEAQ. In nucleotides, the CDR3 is TGTGCCAGCAGCTTAGAAACGCCCTACGAGCAGTACTTC. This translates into CASSLETPYEQYF.

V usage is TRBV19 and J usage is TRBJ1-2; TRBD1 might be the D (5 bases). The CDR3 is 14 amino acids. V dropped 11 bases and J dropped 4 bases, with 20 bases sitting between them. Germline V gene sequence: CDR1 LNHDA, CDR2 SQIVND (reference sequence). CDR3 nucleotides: TGTGCCTCCCGGACGGGTCCCGGGGGCTATGGCTACACCTTC. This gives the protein CASRTGPGGYGYTF.

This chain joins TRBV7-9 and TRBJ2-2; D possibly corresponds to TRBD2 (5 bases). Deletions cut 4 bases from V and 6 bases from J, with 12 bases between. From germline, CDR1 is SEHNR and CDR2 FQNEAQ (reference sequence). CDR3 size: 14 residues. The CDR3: CASSSALRAGELFF. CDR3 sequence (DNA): TGTGCCAGCAGCTCAGCGCTGCGGGCCGGGGAGCTGTTTTTT. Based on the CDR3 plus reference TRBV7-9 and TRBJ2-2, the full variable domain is DTGVSQNPRHKITKRGQNVTFRCDPISEHNRLYWYRQTLGQGPEFLTYFQNEAQLEKSRLLSDRFSAERPKGSFSTLEIQRTEQGDSAMYLCASSSALRAGELFFGEGSRLTVL.

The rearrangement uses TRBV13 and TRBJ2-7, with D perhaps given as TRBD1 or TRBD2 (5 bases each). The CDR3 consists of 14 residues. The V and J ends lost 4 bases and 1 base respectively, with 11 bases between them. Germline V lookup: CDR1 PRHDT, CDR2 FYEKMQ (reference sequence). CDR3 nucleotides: TGTGCCAGCAGCTCCGGGACCTCGTCCTACGAGCAGTACTTC. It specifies CASSSGTSSYEQYF.

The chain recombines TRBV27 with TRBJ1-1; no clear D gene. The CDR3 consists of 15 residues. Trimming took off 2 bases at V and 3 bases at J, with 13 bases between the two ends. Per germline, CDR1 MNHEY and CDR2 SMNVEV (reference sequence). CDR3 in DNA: TGTGCCAGCAGTTTAGCTCGGGGTTGGTACACTGAAGCTTTCTTT. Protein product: CASSLARGWYTEAFF.

In DNA, the CDR3 is TGTGCCAGTAGTATGGGCGGGGGGGCCGCCGGGGAGCTGTTTTTT. The encoded protein is CASSMGGGAAGELFF. The genes are TRBV19 and TRBJ2-2; 9 nucleotides align to TRBD2. The CDR3 spans 15 residues. CDR1 and CDR2 (germline): LNHDA, SQIVND (reference sequence). Losses at the gene ends were 3 bases for V and 6 bases for J; bases not matched to a gene: 5.

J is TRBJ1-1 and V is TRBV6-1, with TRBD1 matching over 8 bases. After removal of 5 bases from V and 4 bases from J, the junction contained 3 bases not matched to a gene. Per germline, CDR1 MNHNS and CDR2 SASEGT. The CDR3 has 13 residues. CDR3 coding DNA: TGTGCCAGCAGTCAAACAGGGGGCACTGAAGCTTTCTTT. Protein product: CASSQTGGTEAFF.

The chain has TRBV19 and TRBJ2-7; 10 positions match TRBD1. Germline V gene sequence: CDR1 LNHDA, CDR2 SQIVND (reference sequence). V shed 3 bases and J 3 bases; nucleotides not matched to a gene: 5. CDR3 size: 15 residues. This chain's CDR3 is CASSIGTGAYYEQYF. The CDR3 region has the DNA TGTGCCAGTAGTATCGGGACAGGGGCTTACTACGAGCAGTACTTC.

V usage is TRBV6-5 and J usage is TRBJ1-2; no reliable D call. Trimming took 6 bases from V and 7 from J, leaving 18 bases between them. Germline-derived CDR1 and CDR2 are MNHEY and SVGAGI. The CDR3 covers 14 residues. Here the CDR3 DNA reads TGTGCCAGCAGCCTAGTAACTGGAGGGTCTGGCTACACCTTC. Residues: CASSLVTGGSGYTF.

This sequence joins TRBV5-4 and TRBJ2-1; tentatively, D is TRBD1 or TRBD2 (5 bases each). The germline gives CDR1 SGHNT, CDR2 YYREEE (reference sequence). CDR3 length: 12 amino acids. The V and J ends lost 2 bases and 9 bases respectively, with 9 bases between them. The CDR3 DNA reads TGTGCCAGCAGCTTTATTGGGGGTGAGCAGTTCTTC. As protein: CASSFIGGEQFF. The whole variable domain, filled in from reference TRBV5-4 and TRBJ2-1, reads ETGVTQSPTHLIKTRGQQVTLRCSSQSGHNTVSWYQQALGQGPQFIFQYYREEENGRGNFPPRFSGLQFPNYSSELNVNALELDDSALYLCASSFIGGEQFFGPGTRLTVL.

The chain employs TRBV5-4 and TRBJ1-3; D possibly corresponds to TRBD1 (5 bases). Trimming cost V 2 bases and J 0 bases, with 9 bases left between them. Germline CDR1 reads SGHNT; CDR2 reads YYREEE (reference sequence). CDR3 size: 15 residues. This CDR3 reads CASSFWGGSGNTIYF. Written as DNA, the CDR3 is TGTGCCAGCAGCTTTTGGGGGGGCTCTGGAAACACCATATATTTT.

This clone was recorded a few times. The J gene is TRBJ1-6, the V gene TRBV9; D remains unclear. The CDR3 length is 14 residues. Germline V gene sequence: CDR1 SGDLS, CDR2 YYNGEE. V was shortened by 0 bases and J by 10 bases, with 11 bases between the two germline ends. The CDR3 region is CASSVGPLGSPLHF. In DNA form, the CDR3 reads TGTGCCAGCAGCGTAGGGCCCCTTGGGTCACCCCTCCACTTT.

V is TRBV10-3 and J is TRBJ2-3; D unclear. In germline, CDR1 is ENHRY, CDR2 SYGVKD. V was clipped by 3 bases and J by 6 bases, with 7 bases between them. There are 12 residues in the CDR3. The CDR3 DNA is TGTGCCATCAGTGATTACGGGGATACGCAGTATTTT. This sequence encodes CAISDYGDTQYF.

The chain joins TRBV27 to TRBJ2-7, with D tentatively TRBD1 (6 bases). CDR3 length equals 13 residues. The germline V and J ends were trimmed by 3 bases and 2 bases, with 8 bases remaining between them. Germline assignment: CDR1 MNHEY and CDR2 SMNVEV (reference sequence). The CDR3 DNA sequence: TGTGCCAGCAGTTTCCAGGGGACCTACGAGCAGTACTTC. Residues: CASSFQGTYEQYF.

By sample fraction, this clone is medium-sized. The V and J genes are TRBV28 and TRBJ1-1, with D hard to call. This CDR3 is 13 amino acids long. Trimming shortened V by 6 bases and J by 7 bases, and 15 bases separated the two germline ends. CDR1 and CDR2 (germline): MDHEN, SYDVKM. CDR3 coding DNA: TGTGCCAGCAGCCAACCGCACAGTTTTGAAGCTTTCTTT. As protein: CASSQPHSFEAFF.

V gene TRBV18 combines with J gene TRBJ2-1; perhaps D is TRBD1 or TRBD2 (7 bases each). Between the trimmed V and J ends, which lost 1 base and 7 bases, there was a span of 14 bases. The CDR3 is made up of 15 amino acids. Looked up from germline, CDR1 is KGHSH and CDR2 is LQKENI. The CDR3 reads CASSPLTRGGNEQFF. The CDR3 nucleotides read TGTGCCAGCTCACCACTGACCAGGGGGGGGAATGAGCAGTTCTTC.

The DNA for the CDR3 is TGTGCCAGCAGCTTAGCCGGCAGAACCTACGAGCAGTACTTC. Translated, it gives CASSLAGRTYEQYF. The V gene is TRBV7-8, the J gene TRBJ2-7; D is uncertain. Per the germline V gene, CDR1 is SGHVS and CDR2 is FQNEAQ. The CDR3 extends over 14 amino acids. V was trimmed by 0 bases and J by 2 bases, leaving 8 bases between them.

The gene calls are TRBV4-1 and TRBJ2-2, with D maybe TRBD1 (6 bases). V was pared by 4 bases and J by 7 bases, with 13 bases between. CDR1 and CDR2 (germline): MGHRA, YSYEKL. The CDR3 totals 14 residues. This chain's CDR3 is CASSRVQGNGELFF. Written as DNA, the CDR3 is TGCGCCAGCAGCCGAGTCCAGGGGAACGGGGAGCTGTTTTTT.

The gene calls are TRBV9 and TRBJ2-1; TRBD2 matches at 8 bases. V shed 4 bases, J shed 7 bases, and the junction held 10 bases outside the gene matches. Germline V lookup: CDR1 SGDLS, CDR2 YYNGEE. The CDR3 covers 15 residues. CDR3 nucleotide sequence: TGTGCCAGCAGCCCCCGGACTAGCCCGTGGAATGAGCAGTTCTTC. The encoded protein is CASSPRTSPWNEQFF.